The text below deals with one T cell receptor beta chain. The antigen is unknown. The data belong to a study of T cell repertoires in cytomegalovirus infection. Study-level information: Public TCR beta signature analysis indicated the presence of both CMV infection and matching HLA type.

TCRdb redid the calling of the reads with MiXCR, one entry per CDR3 protein. The top ten clones hold approximately 79% of a sample with about 68,000 distinct CDR3 sequences, 20% to 25% of them seen once. The V end was cut by 4 bases, the J end by 1 base, with 11 bases between. The CDR3 contains 15 residues. Per the germline V gene, CDR1 is MGHRA and CDR2 is YSYEKL. The TCR sequence derives from a human donor in good health (CMV status not recorded). Some clones in this sample may be carry-over from other donors' samples. This chain connects TRBV4-1 to TRBJ1-5; D is perhaps TRBD1 (6 bases). Input material: PBMCs, sequenced either directly or after in vitro stimulation (not recorded which). The CDR3 region has the DNA TGCGCCAGCAGCCTCCAGGACAGCAGCAATCAGCCCCAGCATTTT. This translates into CASSLQDSSNQPQHF.